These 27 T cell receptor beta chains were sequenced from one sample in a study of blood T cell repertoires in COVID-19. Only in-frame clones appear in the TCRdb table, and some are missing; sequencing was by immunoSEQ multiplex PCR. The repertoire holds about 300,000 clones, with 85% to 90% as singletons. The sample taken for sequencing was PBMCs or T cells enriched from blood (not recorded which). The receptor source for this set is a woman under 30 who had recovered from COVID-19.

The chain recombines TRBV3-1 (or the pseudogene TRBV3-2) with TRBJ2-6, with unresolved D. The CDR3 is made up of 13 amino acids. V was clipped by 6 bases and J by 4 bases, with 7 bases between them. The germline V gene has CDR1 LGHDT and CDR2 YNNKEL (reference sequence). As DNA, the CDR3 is TGTGCCAGCAGACGAGAGGGGGCCAACGTCCTGACTTTC. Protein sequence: CASRREGANVLTF.

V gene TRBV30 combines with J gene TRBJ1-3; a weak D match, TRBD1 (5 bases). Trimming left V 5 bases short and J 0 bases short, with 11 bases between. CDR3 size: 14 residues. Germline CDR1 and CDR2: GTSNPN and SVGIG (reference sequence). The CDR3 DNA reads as TGTGCCTGGGGTACAGGATCCTCTGGAAACACCATATATTTT. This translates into CAWGTGSSGNTIYF.

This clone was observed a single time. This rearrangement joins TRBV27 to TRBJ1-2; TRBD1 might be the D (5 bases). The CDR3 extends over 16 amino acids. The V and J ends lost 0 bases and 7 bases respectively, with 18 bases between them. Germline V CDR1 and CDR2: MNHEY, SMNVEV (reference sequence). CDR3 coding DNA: TGTGCCAGCAGTTTATCGGCGGGGCCCTCCGGGGGTGGCTACACCTTC. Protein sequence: CASSLSAGPSGGGYTF.

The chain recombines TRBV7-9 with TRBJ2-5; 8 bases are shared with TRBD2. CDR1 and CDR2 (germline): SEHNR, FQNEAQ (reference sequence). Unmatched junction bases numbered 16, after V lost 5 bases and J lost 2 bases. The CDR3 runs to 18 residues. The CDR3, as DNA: TGTGCCAGCAGCCCAGGGACTAGTTTTTTTGTCCCTCAAGAGACCCAGTACTTC. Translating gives CASSPGTSFFVPQETQYF.

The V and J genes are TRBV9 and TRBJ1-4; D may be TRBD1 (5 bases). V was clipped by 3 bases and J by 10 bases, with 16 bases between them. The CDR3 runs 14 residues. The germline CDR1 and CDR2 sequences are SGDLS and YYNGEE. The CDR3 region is CASSEGRIARKLFF. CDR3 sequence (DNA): TGTGCCAGCAGCGAGGGGAGGATTGCAAGAAAACTGTTTTTT. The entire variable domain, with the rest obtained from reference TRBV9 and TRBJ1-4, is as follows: DSGVTQTPKHLITATGQRVTLRCSPRSGDLSVYWYQQSLDQGLQFLIQYYNGEERAKGNILERFSAQQFPDLHSELNLSSLELGDSALYFCASSEGRIARKLFFGSGTQLSVL.

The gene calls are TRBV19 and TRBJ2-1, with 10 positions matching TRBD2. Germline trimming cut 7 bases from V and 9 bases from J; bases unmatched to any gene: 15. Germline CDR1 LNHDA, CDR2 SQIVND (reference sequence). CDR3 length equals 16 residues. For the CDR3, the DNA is TGTGCCAGTACCCTAAGTTTAGCGGGAGGAATAAGTGAGCAGTTCTTC. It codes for CASTLSLAGGISEQFF.

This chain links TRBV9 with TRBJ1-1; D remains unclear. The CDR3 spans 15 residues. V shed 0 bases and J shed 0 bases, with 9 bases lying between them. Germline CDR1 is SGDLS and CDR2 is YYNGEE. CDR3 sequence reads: CASSVGESLNTEAFF. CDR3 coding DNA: TGTGCCAGCAGCGTAGGTGAGTCTCTGAACACTGAAGCTTTCTTT.

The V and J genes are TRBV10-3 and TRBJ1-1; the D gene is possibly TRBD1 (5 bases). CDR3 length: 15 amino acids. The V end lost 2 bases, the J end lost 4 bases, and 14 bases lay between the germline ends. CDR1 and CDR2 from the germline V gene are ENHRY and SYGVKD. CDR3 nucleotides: TGTGCCATCAGTGAGGATGGGGGGGTGAGCACTGAAGCTTTCTTT. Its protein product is CAISEDGGVSTEAFF.

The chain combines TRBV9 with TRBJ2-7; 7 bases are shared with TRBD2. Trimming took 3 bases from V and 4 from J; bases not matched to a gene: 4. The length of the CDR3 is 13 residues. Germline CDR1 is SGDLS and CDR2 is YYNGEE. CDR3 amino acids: CASSAGLSYEQYF. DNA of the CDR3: TGTGCCAGCAGCGCGGGACTATCTTACGAGCAGTACTTC. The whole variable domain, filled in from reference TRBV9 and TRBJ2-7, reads DSGVTQTPKHLITATGQRVTLRCSPRSGDLSVYWYQQSLDQGLQFLIQYYNGEERAKGNILERFSAQQFPDLHSELNLSSLELGDSALYFCASSAGLSYEQYFGPGTRLTVT.

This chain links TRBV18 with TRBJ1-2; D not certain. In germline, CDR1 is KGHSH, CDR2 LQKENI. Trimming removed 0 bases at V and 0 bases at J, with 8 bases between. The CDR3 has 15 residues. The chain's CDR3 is CASSPPYGANYGYTF. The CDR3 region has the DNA TGTGCCAGCTCACCACCCTACGGGGCTAACTATGGCTACACCTTC.

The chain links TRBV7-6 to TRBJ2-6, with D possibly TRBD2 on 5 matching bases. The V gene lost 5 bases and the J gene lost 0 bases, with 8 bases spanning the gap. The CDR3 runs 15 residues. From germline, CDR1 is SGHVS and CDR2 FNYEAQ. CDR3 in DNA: TGTGCCAGCAGCCCCCGGGGCTCTGGGGCCAACGTCCTGACTTTC. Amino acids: CASSPRGSGANVLTF. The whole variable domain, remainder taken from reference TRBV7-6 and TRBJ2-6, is GAGVSQSPRYKVTKRGQDVALRCDPISGHVSLYWYRQALGQGPEFLTYFNYEAQQDKSGLPNDRFSAERPEGSISTLTIQRTEQRDSAMYRCASSPRGSGANVLTFGAGSRLTVL.

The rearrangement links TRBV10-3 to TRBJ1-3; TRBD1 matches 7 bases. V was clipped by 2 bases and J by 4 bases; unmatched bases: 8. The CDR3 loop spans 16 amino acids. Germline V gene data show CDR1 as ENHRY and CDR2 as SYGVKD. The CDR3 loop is CAISETTGSTGNTIYF. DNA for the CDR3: TGTGCCATCAGTGAGACGACAGGGAGTACGGGAAACACCATATATTTT.

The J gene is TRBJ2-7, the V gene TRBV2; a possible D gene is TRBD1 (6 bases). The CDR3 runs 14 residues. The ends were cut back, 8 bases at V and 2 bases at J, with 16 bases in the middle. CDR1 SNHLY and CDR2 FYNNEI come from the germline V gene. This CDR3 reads CASGSQGPPYEQYF. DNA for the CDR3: TGTGCCAGCGGATCTCAGGGGCCCCCCTACGAGCAGTACTTC. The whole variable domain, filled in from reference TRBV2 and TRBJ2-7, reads EPEVTQTPSHQVTQMGQEVILRCVPISNHLYFYWYRQILGQKVEFLVSFYNNEISEKSEIFDDQFSVERPDGSNFTLKIRSTKLEDSAMYFCASGSQGPPYEQYFGPGTRLTVT.

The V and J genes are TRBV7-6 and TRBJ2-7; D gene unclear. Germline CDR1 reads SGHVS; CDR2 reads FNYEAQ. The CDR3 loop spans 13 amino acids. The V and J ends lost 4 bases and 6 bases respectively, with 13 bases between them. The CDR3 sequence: CASSSLMVSEQYF. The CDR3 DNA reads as TGTGCCAGCAGCTCCCTAATGGTTTCCGAGCAGTACTTC.

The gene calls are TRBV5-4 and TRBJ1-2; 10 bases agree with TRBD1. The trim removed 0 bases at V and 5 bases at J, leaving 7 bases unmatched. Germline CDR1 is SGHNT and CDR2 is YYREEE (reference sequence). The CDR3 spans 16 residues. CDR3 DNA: TGTGCCAGCAGCTTGGGGTCCGGGACAGGGGTTTATGGCTACACCTTC. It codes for CASSLGSGTGVYGYTF.

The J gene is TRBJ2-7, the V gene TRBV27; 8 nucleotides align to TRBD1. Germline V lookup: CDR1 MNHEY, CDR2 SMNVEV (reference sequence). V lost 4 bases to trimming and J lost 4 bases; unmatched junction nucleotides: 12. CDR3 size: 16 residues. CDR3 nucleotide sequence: TGTGCCAGCAGTTCAGTAACAGGGGGGACTCTGTACGAGCAGTACTTC. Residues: CASSSVTGGTLYEQYF.

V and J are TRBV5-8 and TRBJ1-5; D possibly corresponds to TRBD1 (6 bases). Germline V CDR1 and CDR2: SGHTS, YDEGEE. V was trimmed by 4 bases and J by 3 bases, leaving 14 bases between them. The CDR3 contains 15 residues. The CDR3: CASSPGHQINQPQHF. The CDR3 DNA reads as TGTGCCAGCAGCCCGGGACATCAGATCAATCAGCCCCAGCATTTT.

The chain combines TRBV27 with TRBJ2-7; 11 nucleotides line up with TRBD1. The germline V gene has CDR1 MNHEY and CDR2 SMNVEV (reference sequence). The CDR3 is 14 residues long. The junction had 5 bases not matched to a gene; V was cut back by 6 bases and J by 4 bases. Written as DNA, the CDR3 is TGTGCCAGCAGCTGGACAGGGGGCAGGTACGAGCAGTACTTC. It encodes CASSWTGGRYEQYF.

The CDR3 protein is CASSSGSPGGYTF. CDR3 sequence (DNA): TGTGCCAGCAGTTCGGGATCGCCCGGTGGCTACACCTTC. The chain links TRBV7-9 to TRBJ1-2; no reliable D call. V dropped 6 bases and J dropped 7 bases, with 15 bases sitting between them. The germline CDR1 and CDR2 sequences are SEHNR and FQNEAQ (reference sequence). The CDR3 totals 13 residues.

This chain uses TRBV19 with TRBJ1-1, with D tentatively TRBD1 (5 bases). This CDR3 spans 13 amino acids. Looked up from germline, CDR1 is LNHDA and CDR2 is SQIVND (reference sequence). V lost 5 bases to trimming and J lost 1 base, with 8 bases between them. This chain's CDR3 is CASSAQENTEAFF. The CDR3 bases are TGTGCCAGTAGTGCACAGGAGAACACTGAAGCTTTCTTT. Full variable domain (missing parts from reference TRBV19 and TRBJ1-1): DGGITQSPKYLFRKEGQNVTLSCEQNLNHDAMYWYRQDPGQGLRLIYYSQIVNDFQKGDIAEGYSVSREKKESFPLTVTSAQKNPTAFYLCASSAQENTEAFFGQGTRLTVV.

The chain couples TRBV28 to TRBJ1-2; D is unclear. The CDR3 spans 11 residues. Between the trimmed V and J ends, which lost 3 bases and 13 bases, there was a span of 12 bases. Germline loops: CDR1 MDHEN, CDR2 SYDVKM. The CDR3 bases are TGTGCCAGCAGTTTCCAGTGGTCGCCCACCTTC. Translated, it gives CASSFQWSPTF.

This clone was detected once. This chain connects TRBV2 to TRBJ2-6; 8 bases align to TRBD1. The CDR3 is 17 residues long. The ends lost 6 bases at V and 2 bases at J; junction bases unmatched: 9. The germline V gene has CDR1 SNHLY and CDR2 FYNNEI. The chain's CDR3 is CASRLQGAIAGANVLTF. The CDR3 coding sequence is TGTGCCAGCAGGCTCCAGGGGGCTATAGCTGGGGCCAACGTCCTGACTTTC.

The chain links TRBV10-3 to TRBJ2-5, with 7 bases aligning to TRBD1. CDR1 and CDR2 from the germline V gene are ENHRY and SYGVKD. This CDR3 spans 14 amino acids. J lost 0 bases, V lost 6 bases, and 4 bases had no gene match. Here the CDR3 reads CAISTGTDQETQYF. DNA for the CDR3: TGTGCCATCAGCACCGGGACAGACCAAGAGACCCAGTACTTC.

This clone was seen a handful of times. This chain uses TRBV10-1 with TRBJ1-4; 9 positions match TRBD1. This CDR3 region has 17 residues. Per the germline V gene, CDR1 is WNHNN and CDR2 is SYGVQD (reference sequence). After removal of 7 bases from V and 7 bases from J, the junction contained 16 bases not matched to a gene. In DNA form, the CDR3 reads TGCGCCAGCAATCCGAACGGAGGACAGGGGCGGATTGAAAAACTGTTTTTT. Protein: CASNPNGGQGRIEKLFF.

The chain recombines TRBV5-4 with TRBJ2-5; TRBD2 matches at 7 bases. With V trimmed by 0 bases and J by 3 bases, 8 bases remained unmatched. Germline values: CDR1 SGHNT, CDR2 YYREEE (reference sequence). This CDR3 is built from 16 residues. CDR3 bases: TGTGCCAGCAGCTTGGTGGGCGGGAGAGGAAAAGAGACCCAGTACTTC. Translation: CASSLVGGRGKETQYF.

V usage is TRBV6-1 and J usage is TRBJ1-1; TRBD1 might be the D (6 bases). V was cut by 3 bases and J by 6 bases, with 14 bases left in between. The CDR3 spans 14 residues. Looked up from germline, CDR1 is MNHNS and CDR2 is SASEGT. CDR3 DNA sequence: TGTGCCAGCAGTGACACCGGGACACTCGCTGAAGCTTTCTTT. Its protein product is CASSDTGTLAEAFF.

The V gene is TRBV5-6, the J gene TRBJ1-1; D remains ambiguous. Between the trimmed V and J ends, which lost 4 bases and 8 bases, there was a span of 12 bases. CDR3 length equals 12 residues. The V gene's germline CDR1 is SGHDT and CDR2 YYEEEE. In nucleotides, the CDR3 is TGTGCCAGCAGCGTGGTTTCGAGAGAAGCTTTCTTT. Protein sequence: CASSVVSREAFF.